These 19 T cell receptor beta chains originate from one sample sequenced in a study of T cell responses to AZD1222 COVID-19 vaccine. Libraries were prepared by immunoSEQ multiplex PCR; TCRdb keeps only in-frame clonotypes and omits some of them. The data show about 200,000 clones, with 80% to 95% seen just once and about 1% held by the top ten. The starting material was peripheral blood, obtained 28 days after the second AZD1222 dose. Source of these receptors: an adult who received the AZD1222 COVID-19 vaccine.

The chain recombines TRBV4-2 with TRBJ2-7; 8 bases line up with TRBD2. The germline V gene has CDR1 LGHNA and CDR2 YNFKEQ. The CDR3 is 15 residues long. V was clipped by 4 bases and J by 7 bases; unmatched bases: 12. The DNA for the CDR3 is TGTGCCAGCAGCCGCCATGAGACAGCGGGGGATGAGCAGTACTTC. Amino acids: CASSRHETAGDEQYF.

This chain connects TRBV13 to TRBJ2-7, with D unresolved. The CDR3 extends over 11 amino acids. Germline lookup yields CDR1 PRHDT and CDR2 FYEKMQ (reference sequence). V was pared by 5 bases and J by 4 bases, with 6 bases between. Written as DNA, the CDR3 is TGTGCCAGCAGCGCTGGGTACGAGCAGTACTTC. Amino acids: CASSAGYEQYF.

The J gene is TRBJ1-1, the V gene TRBV7-6; TRBD1 might be the D (5 bases). The CDR3 consists of 15 residues. CDR1 is SGHVS, CDR2 FNYEAQ, per germline. V lost 2 bases and J lost 3, with 13 bases in between. CDR3 sequence reads: CASSLLGGGDTEAFF. For the CDR3, the DNA is TGTGCCAGCAGCTTATTGGGGGGTGGGGACACTGAAGCTTTCTTT.

The chain couples TRBV9 to TRBJ1-4, with TRBD1 matching 10 bases. Germline V gives CDR1 SGDLS, CDR2 YYNGEE. V dropped 4 bases and J dropped 7; count of bases not matched to a gene: 4. This CDR3 spans 14 amino acids. This chain's CDR3 is CASSPDRGREKLFF. In nucleotides, the CDR3 is TGTGCCAGCAGCCCAGACAGGGGGCGTGAAAAACTGTTTTTT.

CDR3 amino acids: CASSEGGGRQYEQYF. CDR3 nucleotide sequence: TGTGCCAGCAGCGAAGGAGGGGGCAGACAGTACGAGCAGTACTTC. The chain is built from TRBV9 and TRBJ2-7; D might be TRBD1 (7 bases). V lost 3 bases and J lost 4, with 17 bases in between. The CDR3 contains 15 residues. The germline gives CDR1 SGDLS, CDR2 YYNGEE.

The genes are TRBV11-2 and TRBJ1-1; no firm D call. Trimming took off 3 bases at V and 11 bases at J, with 13 bases between the two ends. The CDR3 loop spans 12 amino acids. The germline V gene encodes CDR1 SGHAT and CDR2 FQNNGV. The CDR3 loop reads CASSFPGKRAFF. The CDR3 DNA reads TGTGCCAGCAGCTTCCCCGGGAAGAGGGCTTTCTTT.

The V gene is TRBV30, the J gene TRBJ1-5; possibly TRBD1 for D (5 bases). The CDR3 totals 15 residues. Trimming took 3 bases from V and 6 from J, leaving 18 bases between them. Germline V CDR1 and CDR2: GTSNPN, SVGIG (reference sequence). This CDR3 is CAWSRGFTRGQPQHF. In nucleotides, the CDR3 is TGTGCCTGGAGCCGGGGGTTTACGAGGGGTCAGCCCCAGCATTTT.

The chain joins TRBV27 to TRBJ1-4, with D unclear. V shed 11 bases and J shed 2 bases, with 15 bases lying between them. The CDR3 contains 14 residues. In germline, CDR1 is MNHEY, CDR2 SMNVEV (reference sequence). The CDR3 is CASRPGSTNEKLFF. The CDR3 coding sequence is TGTGCCTCTCGGCCCGGTTCCACTAATGAAAAACTGTTTTTT.

V is TRBV29-1 and J is TRBJ2-1; no definite D call. The V end lost 0 bases, the J end lost 8 bases, and 11 bases lay between the germline ends. The CDR3 runs to 13 residues. Germline-derived CDR1 and CDR2 are SQVTM and ANQGSEA. The CDR3 sequence is CSVEDPGRDEQFF. The CDR3 DNA sequence: TGCAGCGTTGAAGATCCGGGTCGGGATGAGCAGTTCTTC.

The gene calls are TRBV5-1 and TRBJ2-2; D remains ambiguous. The V gene's germline CDR1 is SGHRS and CDR2 YFSETQ. Trimming stripped 2 bases from V and 9 bases from J, with 14 bases between. CDR3 length equals 14 residues. In DNA form, the CDR3 reads TGCGCCAGCAGCTTAACAGAAAAGAACCGGGAGCTGTTTTTT. Amino acid sequence: CASSLTEKNRELFF.

This clone was seen just once. The chain employs TRBV29-1 and TRBJ1-1; TRBD1 is a possible D gene (6 bases). Germline values: CDR1 SQVTM, CDR2 ANQGSEA. This CDR3 contains 13 residues. V lost 8 bases and J 3 bases, leaving 16 bases between the germline ends. CDR3 nucleotides: TGCAGCTCTCGCAGGGGCGCGGACACTGAAGCTTTCTTT. It yields the protein CSSRRGADTEAFF. Drawing the rest from reference TRBV29-1 and TRBJ1-1, the complete variable domain is SAVISQKPSRDICQRGTSLTIQCQVDSQVTMMFWYRQQPGQSLTLIATANQGSEATYESGFVIDKFPISRPNLTFSTLTVSNMSPEDSSIYLCSSRRGADTEAFFGQGTRLTVV.

This chain connects TRBV9 to TRBJ2-7; D might be TRBD2 (7 bases). With 0 bases removed from V and 6 bases from J, the gap between germline ends came to 13 bases. This CDR3 contains 14 residues. From germline, CDR1 is SGDLS and CDR2 YYNGEE. CDR3 protein: CASSVVGGPGEQYF. The CDR3 DNA sequence: TGTGCCAGCAGCGTAGTGGGGGGGCCTGGCGAGCAGTACTTC.

This chain links TRBV5-1 with TRBJ2-2; D could derive from TRBD1 or TRBD2 (7 bases each). The V and J ends lost 6 bases and 6 bases respectively, with 18 bases between them. This CDR3 is 15 amino acids long. Per the germline V gene, CDR1 is SGHRS and CDR2 is YFSETQ. CDR3 in DNA: TGCGCCAGCACCCGCGCAGGGGGGGCTCCCGGGGAGCTGTTTTTT. Residues: CASTRAGGAPGELFF.

V usage is TRBV2 and J usage is TRBJ2-5, with D perhaps TRBD2 (5 bases). This CDR3 comprises 12 residues. Trimming shortened V by 5 bases and J by 2 bases, and 6 bases separated the two germline ends. Germline loops: CDR1 SNHLY, CDR2 FYNNEI. The CDR3, as DNA: TGTGCCAGCAGTCCGGGGCAAGAGACCCAGTACTTC. Translated, it gives CASSPGQETQYF.

Worth noting for this clone: The junction does not match germline at one end; this may be a read error. The V and J genes are TRBV6-2 or TRBV6-3 and TRBJ2-4, with 10 nucleotides matching TRBD2. Germline V lookup: CDR1 MNHEY, CDR2 SVGEGT. This CDR3 contains 18 residues. Here the CDR3 reads CARSRSGGAGEAKNIQYF. In DNA, the CDR3 is TGTGCCCGCAGCCGAAGCGGGGGGGCGGGGGAGGCCAAAAACATTCAGTACTTC.

The V and J genes are TRBV6-6 and TRBJ2-7; either TRBD1 or TRBD2 may supply D (5 bases each). Germline CDR1 MNHNY, CDR2 SVGAGI (reference sequence). The CDR3 extends over 12 amino acids. V was trimmed by 10 bases and J by 2 bases, leaving 12 bases between them. The chain's CDR3 is CATQRGAYEQYF. As DNA, the CDR3 is TGTGCCACCCAGAGAGGGGCCTACGAGCAGTACTTC.

The chain uses TRBV11-2 and TRBJ2-1; possibly TRBD1 or TRBD2 for D (5 bases each). CDR1 and CDR2 (germline): SGHAT, FQNNGV. This CDR3 has 16 amino acids. The ends were cut back, 3 bases at V and 6 bases at J, with 18 bases in the middle. CDR3 amino acids: CASSFQRGLRGNEQFF. CDR3 coding DNA: TGTGCCAGCAGCTTCCAACGGGGCCTCCGGGGCAATGAGCAGTTCTTC. Supplemented by reference TRBV11-2 and TRBJ2-1, the full variable domain reads EAGVAQSPRYKIIEKRQSVAFWCNPISGHATLYWYQQILGQGPKLLIQFQNNGVVDDSQLPKDRFSAERLKGVDSTLKIQPAKLEDSAVYLCASSFQRGLRGNEQFFGPGTRLTVL.

The rearrangement links TRBV6-1 to TRBJ1-3; D call uncertain. Germline assignment: CDR1 MNHNS and CDR2 SASEGT. Trimming shortened V by 3 bases and J by 7 bases, and 13 bases separated the two germline ends. The CDR3 runs to 14 residues. This CDR3 is CASSEGTTSNTIYF. CDR3 in DNA: TGTGCCAGCAGTGAGGGCACGACCAGTAACACCATATATTTT.

V usage is TRBV27 and J usage is TRBJ2-7; 10 nucleotides agree with TRBD1. V dropped 1 base and J dropped 2; count of bases not matched to a gene: 5. Germline V lookup: CDR1 MNHEY, CDR2 SMNVEV (reference sequence). The CDR3 extends over 16 amino acids. The CDR3: CASSLWRGQGAYEQYF. In nucleotides, the CDR3 is TGTGCCAGCAGTTTATGGCGTGGACAGGGGGCCTACGAGCAGTACTTC.